This T cell receptor beta chain is from a study of somatic mutations in cytotoxic T cells in rheumatoid arthritis. Whole-study context: Each patient's diagnosis was followed right away by a blood draw (30 ml EDTA), before any treatment.

TCRdb's copy holds only in-frame clones and misses some; the assay was immunoSEQ multiplex PCR. Found here are about 2,300 clones, 70% to 90% of them singletons; the top ten hold approximately 12%. This clone turned up a few times. Additional DNA sequences in this sample encode the identical CDR3. Germline CDR1 is ENHRY and CDR2 is SYGVKD. The V gene end was trimmed by 4 bases and the J gene end by 4 bases; junction bases not matched to a gene: 2. This CDR3 has 14 amino acids. The TCR was taken from a woman aged 70-85 years with rheumatoid arthritis. The sequenced sample consisted of CD8+ T cells sorted from blood. This chain links TRBV10-3 with TRBJ2-5; TRBD1 agrees at 11 bases. CDR3 sequence (DNA): TGTGCCATCAGTGGGACAGGGGGCACAGAGACCCAGTACTTC. Amino acids: CAISGTGGTETQYF.